Following are 25 T cell receptor beta chains from one sample sequenced in a study of cytomegalovirus exposure and HLA in healthy donors. PCR was performed using 60 Vbeta and 13 Jbeta primers. The table came from immunoSEQ multiplex PCR; TCRdb's copy has only in-frame clones and leaves some out. This sample carries about 150,000 clones, roughly 78% of them seen once, and the ten largest clones take 6.5% to 8%. The specimen was PBMCs. These receptors all come from a middle-aged man in good health and CMV-seropositive.

This clone has just a few counts. The genes are TRBV9 and TRBJ1-1; 7 positions agree with TRBD1. Germline-derived CDR1 and CDR2 are SGDLS and YYNGEE. The junction had 6 bases not matched to a gene; V was cut back by 4 bases and J by 3 bases. CDR3 size: 14 residues. CDR3: CASSPRDSYTEAFF. As DNA, the CDR3 is TGTGCCAGCAGCCCCCGGGACAGTTACACTGAAGCTTTCTTT. Supplemented by reference TRBV9 and TRBJ1-1, the full variable domain reads DSGVTQTPKHLITATGQRVTLRCSPRSGDLSVYWYQQSLDQGLQFLIQYYNGEERAKGNILERFSAQQFPDLHSELNLSSLELGDSALYFCASSPRDSYTEAFFGQGTRLTVV.

V usage is TRBV25-1 and J usage is TRBJ1-1, with TRBD1 as a possible D gene (5 bases). The ends were cut back, 7 bases at V and 1 base at J, with 10 bases in the middle. This CDR3 is built from 13 residues. Per germline, CDR1 MGHDK and CDR2 SYGVNS. The CDR3 loop is CASNGGENTEAFF. The CDR3 region has the DNA TGTGCCAGCAACGGGGGGGAGAACACTGAAGCTTTCTTT. Filled out from reference TRBV25-1 and TRBJ1-1, the complete variable domain reads EADIYQTPRYLVIGTGKKITLECSQTMGHDKMYWYQQDPGMELHLIHYSYGVNSTEKGDLSSESTVSRIRTEHFPLTLESARPSHTSQYLCASNGGENTEAFFGQGTRLTVV.

This chain connects TRBV5-8 to TRBJ2-7, with D perhaps matching TRBD2 (6 bases). The CDR3 has 14 amino acids. Germline CDR1 SGHTS, CDR2 YDEGEE. V was clipped by 1 base and J by 6 bases, with 14 bases between them. Here the CDR3 reads CASSLIRGFSEQYF. CDR3 in DNA: TGTGCCAGCAGCTTGATACGGGGGTTTTCCGAGCAGTACTTC. Variable domain in full (rest from reference TRBV5-8 and TRBJ2-7): EAGVTQSPTHLIKTRGQQATLRCSPISGHTSVYWYQQALGLGLQFLLWYDEGEERNRGNFPPRFSGRQFPNYSSELNVNALELEDSALYLCASSLIRGFSEQYFGPGTRLTVT.

This chain uses TRBV19 with TRBJ1-1; the match to TRBD1 covers 8 bases. The CDR3 extends over 13 amino acids. CDR1 is LNHDA, CDR2 SQIVND, per germline (reference sequence). V lost 3 bases to trimming and J lost 4 bases; unmatched junction nucleotides: 1. The CDR3 DNA sequence: TGTGCCAGTAGTATCACAGGGGGCACTGAAGCTTTCTTT. Its translation: CASSITGGTEAFF.

V and J are TRBV7-2 and TRBJ2-2; TRBD2 aligns across 11 bases. The V segment lost 5 bases and the J segment 5 bases; nucleotides outside the gene matches: 7. The germline gives CDR1 SGHTA, CDR2 FQGNSA. The CDR3 covers 16 residues. The DNA of the CDR3 is TGTGCCAGCAGCGCCCGACTAGCGGGACGGACCGGGGAGCTGTTTTTT. This translates into CASSARLAGRTGELFF.

The J gene is TRBJ1-1, the V gene TRBV5-1; D perhaps matches TRBD1 (6 bases). CDR1 SGHRS and CDR2 YFSETQ come from the germline V gene. The length of the CDR3 is 15 residues. V lost 4 bases, J lost 3 bases, and 16 bases lay in between. Written as DNA, the CDR3 is TGCGCCAGCAGCAACACCCGAACAGGGTACACTGAAGCTTTCTTT. Protein product: CASSNTRTGYTEAFF. Together with reference TRBV5-1 and TRBJ1-1, the CDR3 gives the full variable domain: KAGVTQTPRYLIKTRGQQVTLSCSPISGHRSVSWYQQTPGQGLQFLFEYFSETQRNKGNFPGRFSGRQFSNSRSEMNVSTLELGDSALYLCASSNTRTGYTEAFFGQGTRLTVV.

This clone was counted between two and nine times. J is TRBJ2-2 and V is TRBV7-2; D is undetermined. V was pared by 3 bases and J by 2 bases, with 10 bases between. Germline V gives CDR1 SGHTA, CDR2 FQGNSA. The CDR3 covers 15 residues. The CDR3 DNA sequence: TGTGCCAGCAGCTTCCTCGGCGGAAACACCGGGGAGCTGTTTTTT. Translating it yields CASSFLGGNTGELFF. Full variable domain (remainder filled in from reference TRBV7-2 and TRBJ2-2): GAGVSQSPSNKVTEKGKDVELRCDPISGHTALYWYRQSLGQGLEFLIYFQGNSAPDKSGLPSDRFSAERTGGSVSTLTIQRTQQEDSAVYLCASSFLGGNTGELFFGEGSRLTVL.

CDR3 residues: CASSLMGLAGGRGQFF. As DNA, the CDR3 is TGTGCCAGCAGCTTGATGGGACTAGCGGGAGGCCGGGGGCAGTTCTTC. V and J are TRBV5-5 and TRBJ2-1; 15 nucleotides agree with TRBD2. Germline lookup yields CDR1 SGHKS and CDR2 YYEKEE (reference sequence). The length of the CDR3 is 16 residues. The V segment lost 1 base and the J segment 12 bases; nucleotides outside the gene matches: 8. Full variable domain (outside the CDR3, taken from reference TRBV5-5 and TRBJ2-1): DAGVTQSPTHLIKTRGQQVTLRCSPISGHKSVSWYQQVLGQGPQFIFQYYEKEERGRGNFPDRFSARQFPNYSSELNVNALLLGDSALYLCASSLMGLAGGRGQFFGPGTRLTVL.

This clone occurred a few times. The DNA for the CDR3 is TGTGCCAGCAGTTGGAGGCAAAGTCTCGGCTACACCTTC. Its translation: CASSWRQSLGYTF. V is TRBV27 and J is TRBJ1-2; D is undetermined. This CDR3 has 13 amino acids. Per the germline V gene, CDR1 is MNHEY and CDR2 is SMNVEV (reference sequence). V was cut by 4 bases and J by 8 bases, with 14 bases left in between.

V usage is TRBV4-2 and J usage is TRBJ1-6; D is ambiguous. Germline V gene data show CDR1 as LGHNA and CDR2 as YNFKEQ. The CDR3 covers 14 residues. Trimming left V 1 base short and J 7 bases short, with 8 bases between. The CDR3 here is CASSQVRFNSPLHF. CDR3 nucleotide sequence: TGTGCCAGCAGCCAAGTCAGGTTCAATTCACCCCTCCACTTT.

The chain joins TRBV5-1 to TRBJ1-1; D is unclear. The V and J ends lost 7 bases and 1 base respectively, with 14 bases between them. The germline V gene encodes CDR1 SGHRS and CDR2 YFSETQ. This CDR3 region has 14 residues. The CDR3 region has the DNA TGCGCCAGCCATAGCGGACTTCCGAACACTGAAGCTTTCTTT. Translated, it gives CASHSGLPNTEAFF. Complete variable domain (other parts from reference TRBV5-1 and TRBJ1-1): KAGVTQTPRYLIKTRGQQVTLSCSPISGHRSVSWYQQTPGQGLQFLFEYFSETQRNKGNFPGRFSGRQFSNSRSEMNVSTLELGDSALYLCASHSGLPNTEAFFGQGTRLTVV.

Comment on this clone: At the DNA level, this CDR3 is encoded by other sequences in the same sample as well. The CDR3 is CASSPQTGEGEKLFF. DNA of the CDR3: TGTGCCAGCAGTCCCCAGACAGGGGAGGGTGAAAAACTGTTTTTT. This chain links TRBV5-4 with TRBJ1-4; 8 bases are a match to TRBD1. V lost 5 bases, J lost 7 bases, and 10 bases stayed unmatched. This CDR3 comprises 15 residues. Germline lookup yields CDR1 SGHNT and CDR2 YYREEE (reference sequence).

The chain joins TRBV4-1 to TRBJ2-5, with TRBD2 matching 9 bases. The CDR3 sequence is 18 residues long. Looked up from germline, CDR1 is MGHRA and CDR2 is YSYEKL. With 3 bases clipped from V and 0 bases from J, the junction kept 11 bases outside the gene matches. CDR3 bases: TGCGCCAGCAGCCAGGAACCTCCGGGACTAGCCTACCAAGAGACCCAGTACTTC. Translated, it gives CASSQEPPGLAYQETQYF.

The chain couples TRBV30 to TRBJ2-4, with a tentative D call TRBD2 (6 bases). V lost 0 bases, J lost 1 base, and 10 bases lay in between. The CDR3 sequence is 15 residues long. The germline gives CDR1 GTSNPN, CDR2 SVGIG (reference sequence). CDR3 sequence reads: CAWSVQEGAKNIQYF. CDR3 sequence (DNA): TGTGCCTGGAGTGTACAGGAGGGGGCCAAAAACATTCAGTACTTC.

The V and J genes are TRBV30 and TRBJ2-3, with 7 bases lining up with TRBD2. Per the germline V gene, CDR1 is GTSNPN and CDR2 is SVGIG (reference sequence). Trimming at V came to 2 bases and at J to 5 bases, leaving 1 base not matched to a gene. The CDR3 extends over 12 amino acids. CDR3 sequence reads: CAWSSGGDTQYF. The DNA of the CDR3 is TGTGCCTGGAGTTCGGGGGGAGATACGCAGTATTTT.

The chain uses TRBV6-5 and TRBJ1-1; the match to TRBD1 covers 11 bases. The CDR3 totals 15 residues. From germline, CDR1 is MNHEY and CDR2 SVGAGI. The J segment lost 7 bases and the V segment lost 4 bases, leaving 8 bases of the junction unmatched. The CDR3 loop is CASSSWTGGGGEAFF. CDR3 bases: TGTGCCAGCAGTTCCTGGACAGGGGGCGGAGGTGAAGCTTTCTTT.

The V call is TRBV25-1, the J call TRBJ1-2; no firm D call. The CDR3 sequence is 12 residues long. Germline lookup yields CDR1 MGHDK and CDR2 SYGVNS. Trimming took 5 bases from V and 7 from J, leaving 11 bases between them. CDR3 amino acids: CASSWEGGGYTF. The CDR3, as DNA: TGTGCCAGCAGTTGGGAGGGAGGTGGCTACACCTTC.

This chain links TRBV2 with TRBJ2-5, with D tentatively TRBD2 (5 bases). The CDR3 covers 15 residues. Per germline, CDR1 SNHLY and CDR2 FYNNEI. The V and J ends lost 10 bases and 6 bases respectively, with 24 bases between them. CDR3 in DNA: TGTGCCACCCATGGTGTTATGGGAGTCGGTCAGACCCAGTACTTC. It encodes CATHGVMGVGQTQYF.

This sequence joins TRBV18 and TRBJ2-1; tentative D call: TRBD1 (6 bases). The germline gives CDR1 KGHSH, CDR2 LQKENI. This CDR3 comprises 19 residues. V was pared by 4 bases and J by 0 bases, with 22 bases between. The CDR3 DNA reads TGTGCCAGCTCACTACGGCCACCCTCCTCAGGGGACTCCTACAATGAGCAGTTCTTC. Its protein product is CASSLRPPSSGDSYNEQFF.

The V and J genes are TRBV4-1 and TRBJ1-4, with D perhaps matching TRBD1 (5 bases). This CDR3 has 16 amino acids. CDR1 is MGHRA, CDR2 YSYEKL, per germline. V shed 0 bases and J shed 2 bases, with 10 bases lying between them. The CDR3 sequence is CASSQEGVVTNEKLFF. CDR3 bases: TGCGCCAGCAGCCAAGAAGGGGTTGTTACTAATGAAAAACTGTTTTTT.

V usage is TRBV6-5 and J usage is TRBJ2-5, with TRBD2 matching 13 bases. CDR1 is MNHEY and CDR2 is SVGAGI in the germline V gene. The CDR3 runs 13 residues. J gave up 9 bases and V 4 bases, and 2 bases lay outside the gene matches. The CDR3 DNA sequence: TGTGCCAGCAGTTTACTAGCGGGAGGGCCCCAGTACTTC. Amino acids: CASSLLAGGPQYF.

This clone was observed a handful of times. The sample has other DNA sequences that encode this CDR3 too. This rearrangement joins TRBV18 to TRBJ2-7; weak D call: TRBD2 (7 bases). The CDR3 contains 12 residues. V was pared by 2 bases and J by 6 bases, with 8 bases between. The germline gives CDR1 KGHSH, CDR2 LQKENI. CDR3 amino acids: CASSPGGAEQYF. Written as DNA, the CDR3 is TGTGCCAGCTCACCAGGGGGGGCCGAGCAGTACTTC.

This chain links TRBV5-1 with TRBJ2-3; TRBD1 is a possible D gene (5 bases). This CDR3 has 14 amino acids. The V end lost 0 bases, the J end lost 2 bases, and 7 bases lay between the germline ends. The germline CDR1 and CDR2 sequences are SGHRS and YFSETQ. This chain's CDR3 is CASSLAGITDTQYF. The CDR3 DNA follows: TGCGCCAGCAGCTTGGCAGGGATCACAGATACGCAGTATTTT.

This clone occurred a few times. This chain connects TRBV5-6 to TRBJ2-5, with D tentatively TRBD1 (5 bases). Germline assignment: CDR1 SGHDT and CDR2 YYEEEE. The CDR3 length is 13 residues. With 2 bases removed from V and 4 bases from J, the gap between germline ends came to 9 bases. Written as DNA, the CDR3 is TGTGCCAGCAGCTTTCCAGGGCCAGAGACCCAGTACTTC. Its protein product is CASSFPGPETQYF.

This clone has a single count. V is TRBV5-5 and J is TRBJ1-5; D may be TRBD1 (6 bases). The CDR3 has 15 amino acids. Trimming shortened V by 0 bases and J by 6 bases, and 13 bases separated the two germline ends. Germline loops: CDR1 SGHKS, CDR2 YYEKEE (reference sequence). The CDR3 loop reads CASSLGQARGQPQHF. The CDR3 DNA reads as TGTGCCAGCAGCTTGGGACAGGCTAGGGGTCAGCCCCAGCATTTT.